The following is a T cell receptor beta chain sequence with its context. The V and J ends lost 4 bases and 2 bases respectively, with 13 bases between them. The CDR3 has 14 residues. Germline CDR1 SGHRS, CDR2 YFSETQ. Per the authors' pipeline: Amplification of reference gene primers provided the estimated nucleated cell counts. Libraries were prepared by immunoSEQ multiplex PCR; TCRdb keeps only in-frame clonotypes and omits some of them. The DNA was the basis for D and trimming; V, J and clone size are from that table. The sample gives 310,000 or so clones, 85% to 90% of which show up once; 3.5% to 4.5% is in the top ten. This entry is derived from a study of blood T cell repertoires in COVID-19. Overall study: The United States, Italy and Spain supplied acute and convalescent COVID-19 samples. The analysed material was cDNA or gDNA that came from T cells, B-cell-depleted T cells, or PBMCs.

Sequencing was performed on peripheral blood. The rearrangement uses TRBV5-1 and TRBJ2-7; D may be TRBD1 (6 bases). This receptor was taken from a woman between 45 and 60 years old with active or convalescent COVID-19. CDR3: CASSPDSFTYEQYF. CDR3 in DNA: TGCGCCAGCAGCCCGGACAGTTTCACCTACGAGCAGTACTTC.